The clone carrying this T cell receptor beta chain was detected a few times. Antigen unknown. The source of the sample is a study of cytomegalovirus exposure and HLA in healthy donors. PCR employed 60 Vbeta and 13 Jbeta primers. Clones were sequenced by immunoSEQ multiplex PCR, and TCRdb holds only the in-frame ones, with some missing. Of about 190,000 clones listed, approximately 79% were seen once; the top ten hold roughly 1.5%. Findings and caveats of the study: Rare sequences made up most TCRs, while some public TCRs were found in many donors. Associated with cytomegalovirus, according to the listing, were 170 or so TCR beta chains. Among TCR beta chains of equal frequency, HLA-associated ones were more clonally expanded in a later analysis. As a later analysis showed, a missense DCLRE1C variant was linked to trimming of TCR beta V- and J-genes.

Sequenced sample: PBMCs. This TCR derives from a woman under 30 in good health and CMV-seronegative.

CDR3 loop: CASSGRDIEETQYF. The CDR3 DNA reads as TGTGCCAGCAGCGGCCGGGACATAGAAGAGACCCAGTACTTC. The chain couples TRBV5-4 to TRBJ2-5; TRBD1 might be the D (6 bases). Germline V gene sequence: CDR1 SGHNT, CDR2 YYREEE (reference sequence). The CDR3 sequence is 14 residues long. The V and J ends lost 4 bases and 3 bases respectively, with 13 bases between them.